This T cell receptor (beta chain) was obtained from a study of vaccination effects on CD4 cells after COVID-19 (dated by TCRdb to between 2022 and 2023). Looking at the study overall: Participants received two doses of either the BNT162b2 or the mRNA-1273 mRNA SARS-CoV-2 vaccine. The full study included fewer than eleven COVID-19 convalescent patients and a few SARS-CoV-2-naive healthy vaccine recipients. SARS-CoV-2 spike-specific CD4+ TCR repertoires were compared before and after mRNA vaccination in COVID-19 convalescent patients and in infection-naive vaccine recipients. Cultures from other donors in the study were sequenced with the Oncomine TCR Beta short-read assay on an Illumina iSeq 100.

The CDR3 goes from the cysteine to the phenylalanine over 14 residues. CDR3 DNA only is kept here, 42 bases in frame from base 1. The germline V end is reduced by 5 bases and the J end by 3 bases; junction bases left unmatched: 6. Reading the germline V gene gives CDR1 SGHTA and CDR2 FQGNSA. The ViraFEST assay stimulated PBMC with viral peptide pools and then used TCR sequencing to identify antigen-specific CD4+ T cell clonotypes by expansion. After less than eleven days of culture, CD4+ T cells were isolated with the EasySep CD4+ T cell isolation kit. Negative nucleocapsid antibody results before and after vaccination confirmed that the healthy vaccine recipients had no prior SARS-CoV-2 infection. Each well held more than 1.5 million PBMC cultured in IMDM containing approximately 5% human AB serum, 8.5 to 10 IU/ml IL-2 and gentamicin, along with around 11 ug/ml peptides. Half of the culture medium was replaced with fresh IL-2-containing medium on days 3 and 7. Each peptide stimulation condition was cultured in triplicate wells unless otherwise noted. PBMC were separated from whole blood using Ficoll-Paque Plus gradient centrifugation and were then either cryopreserved at -140C or used fresh. The spike proteins of SARS-CoV-2 and of the common cold coronaviruses HCoV-NL63, HCoV-OC43 and HCoV-229E were spanned by overlapping peptide pools. The QIAamp micro DNA kit was used to extract genomic DNA from the cultured CD4+ T cells.

Libraries came from the immunoSEQ multiplex PCR assay. TCR beta CDR3 sequencing was performed on DNA from the cultured, isolated CD4+ T cells. Turning to the authors' computational methods: The analysis removed non-productive TCR sequences, trimmed reads to the CDR3 region, and retained only CDR3s that were 7 or more amino acids long. The MANAFEST web app was used to identify antigen-specific clonotypes by comparing expansion in peptide wells with expansion in reference cultures. Positive clones required FDR<0.05 expansion versus reference and all other wells, odds ratio above 5, and frequency above 0.1% in two replicate wells. Clonotypes significantly expanded in SARS-CoV-2 spike wells and in at least one common cold coronavirus spike condition were defined as cross-reactive. Using the stringdist R package, CDR3 similarity was measured by Levenshtein distance, and unrooted trees were constructed with ape in R 3.6.1. The table was pulled from immuneACCESS by TCRdb, which kept in-frame rearrangements only. Such tables lose some clones; where checked, under half of the loss comes from unresolved V genes, and the rest has no known cause. D and trimming were read from the DNA, whereas the V and J calls and clone size are those reported in that table. For this sample the table gives approximately 30,000 clones, of which more than 70% were detected only once. Of the sample, roughly 27% falls within the top ten clones.

This clone was recorded a few times. Its antigen remains unidentified. No base-level quality is on record; no much larger clone is a single base apart. On the study overall, not on this receptor specifically: Both infection-induced and vaccine-induced clones contracted markedly at late post-vaccination timepoints, which is consistent with waning T cell responses. In healthy vaccine recipients, vaccine-induced clones were almost all SARS-CoV-2 mono-reactive, with only 1 of 255 cross-reactive with common cold coronaviruses. Only a small number of convalescent patients were included, and no early post-infection timepoints were available, which limited the study.

The V and J segments used are TRBV7-2 and TRBJ1-2, with 7 bases in between that match TRBD1. The sequence was obtained from a human donor who received a COVID-19 vaccine. The sample consisted of CD4+ T cells from PBMCs cultured with HCoV-OC43 spike peptides, taken before COVID-19 vaccination. What this sample's cell subset or site label stands for: HCoV-OC43 spike overlapping peptide pool stimulation. This receptor has the CDR3 CASSVDREHYGYTF. The nucleotide sequence reads TGTGCCAGCAGCGTTGACAGGGAGCACTATGGCTACACCTTC.